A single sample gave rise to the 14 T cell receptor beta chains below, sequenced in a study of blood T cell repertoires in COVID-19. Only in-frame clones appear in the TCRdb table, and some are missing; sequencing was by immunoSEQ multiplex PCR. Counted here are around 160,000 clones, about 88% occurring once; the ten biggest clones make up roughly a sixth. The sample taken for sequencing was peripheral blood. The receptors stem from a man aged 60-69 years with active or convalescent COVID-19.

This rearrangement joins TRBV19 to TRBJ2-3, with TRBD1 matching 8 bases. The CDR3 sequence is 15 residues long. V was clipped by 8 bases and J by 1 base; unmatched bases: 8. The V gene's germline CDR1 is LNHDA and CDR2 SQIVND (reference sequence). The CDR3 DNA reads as TGTGCCAGTCGCGGACAGGGACGACGCACAGATACGCAGTATTTT. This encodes CASRGQGRRTDTQYF.

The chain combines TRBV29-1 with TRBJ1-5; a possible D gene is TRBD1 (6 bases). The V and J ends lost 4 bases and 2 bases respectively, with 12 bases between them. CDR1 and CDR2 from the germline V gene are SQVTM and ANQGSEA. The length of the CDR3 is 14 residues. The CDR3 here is CSVGGGARNQPQHF. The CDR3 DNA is TGCAGCGTTGGTGGGGGGGCTCGCAATCAGCCCCAGCATTTT.

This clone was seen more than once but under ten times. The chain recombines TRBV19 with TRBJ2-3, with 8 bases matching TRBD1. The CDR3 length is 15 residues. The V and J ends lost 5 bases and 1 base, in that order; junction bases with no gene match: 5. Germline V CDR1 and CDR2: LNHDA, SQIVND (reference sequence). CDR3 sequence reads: CASSFMDRGTDTQYF. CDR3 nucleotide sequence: TGTGCCAGTAGTTTTATGGACAGGGGCACAGATACGCAGTATTTT.

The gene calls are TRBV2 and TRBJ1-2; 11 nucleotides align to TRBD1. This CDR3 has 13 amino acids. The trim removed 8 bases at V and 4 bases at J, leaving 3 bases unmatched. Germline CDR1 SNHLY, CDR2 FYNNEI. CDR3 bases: TGTGCCAGCTGGACAGGGGGCTCCTATGGCTACACCTTC. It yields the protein CASWTGGSYGYTF.

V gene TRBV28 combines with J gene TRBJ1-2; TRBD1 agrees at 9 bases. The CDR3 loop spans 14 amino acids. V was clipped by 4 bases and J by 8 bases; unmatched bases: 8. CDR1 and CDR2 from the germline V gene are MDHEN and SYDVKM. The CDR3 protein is CASSSQQGAGGYTF. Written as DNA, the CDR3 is TGTGCCAGCAGTTCCCAACAGGGGGCAGGAGGCTACACCTTC.

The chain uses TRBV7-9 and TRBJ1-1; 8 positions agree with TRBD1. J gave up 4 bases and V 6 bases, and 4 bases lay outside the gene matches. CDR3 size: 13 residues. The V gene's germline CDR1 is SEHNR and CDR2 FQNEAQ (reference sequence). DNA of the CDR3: TGTGCCAGCAGACGACAGGGGCTCACTGAAGCTTTCTTT. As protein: CASRRQGLTEAFF.

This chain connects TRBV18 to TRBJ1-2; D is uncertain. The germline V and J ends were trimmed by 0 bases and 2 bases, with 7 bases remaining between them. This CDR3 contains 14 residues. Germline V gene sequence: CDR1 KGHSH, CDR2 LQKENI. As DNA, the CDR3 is TGTGCCAGCTCACCACCGAACAGCAACTATGGCTACACCTTC. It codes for CASSPPNSNYGYTF.

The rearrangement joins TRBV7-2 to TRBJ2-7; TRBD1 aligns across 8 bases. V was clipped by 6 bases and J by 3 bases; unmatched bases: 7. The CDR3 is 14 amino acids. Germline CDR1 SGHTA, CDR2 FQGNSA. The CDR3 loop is CASSRQGSGYEQYF. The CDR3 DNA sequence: TGTGCCAGCAGTCGACAGGGGTCGGGCTACGAGCAGTACTTC.

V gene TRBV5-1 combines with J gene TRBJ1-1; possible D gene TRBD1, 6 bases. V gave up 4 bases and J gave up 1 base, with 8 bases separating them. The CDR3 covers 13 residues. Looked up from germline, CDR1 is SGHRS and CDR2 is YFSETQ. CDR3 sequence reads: CASSPGQNTEAFF. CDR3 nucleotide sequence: TGCGCCAGCAGCCCGGGACAGAACACTGAAGCTTTCTTT. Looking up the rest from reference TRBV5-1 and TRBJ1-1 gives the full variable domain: KAGVTQTPRYLIKTRGQQVTLSCSPISGHRSVSWYQQTPGQGLQFLFEYFSETQRNKGNFPGRFSGRQFSNSRSEMNVSTLELGDSALYLCASSPGQNTEAFFGQGTRLTVV.

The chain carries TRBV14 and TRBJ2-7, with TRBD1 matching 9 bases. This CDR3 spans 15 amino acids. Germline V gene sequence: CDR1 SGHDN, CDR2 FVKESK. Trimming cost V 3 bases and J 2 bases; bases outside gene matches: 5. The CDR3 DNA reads TGTGCCAGCAGCCATCCGGGACAGGGCCCCTACGAGCAGTACTTC. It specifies CASSHPGQGPYEQYF.

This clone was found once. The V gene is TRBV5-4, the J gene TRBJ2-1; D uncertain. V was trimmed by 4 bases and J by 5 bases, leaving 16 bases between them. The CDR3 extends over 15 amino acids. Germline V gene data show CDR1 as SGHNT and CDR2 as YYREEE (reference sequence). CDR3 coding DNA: TGTGCCAGCAGCGAAAGACAAAATAGAGACAATGAGCAGTTCTTC. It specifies CASSERQNRDNEQFF.

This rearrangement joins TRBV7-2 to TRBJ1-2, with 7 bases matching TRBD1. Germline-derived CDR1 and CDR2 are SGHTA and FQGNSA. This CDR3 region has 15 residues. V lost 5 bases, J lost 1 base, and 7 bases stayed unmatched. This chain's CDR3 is CASSAPTGFNYGYTF. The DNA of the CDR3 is TGTGCCAGCAGCGCCCCGACAGGGTTTAACTATGGCTACACCTTC.

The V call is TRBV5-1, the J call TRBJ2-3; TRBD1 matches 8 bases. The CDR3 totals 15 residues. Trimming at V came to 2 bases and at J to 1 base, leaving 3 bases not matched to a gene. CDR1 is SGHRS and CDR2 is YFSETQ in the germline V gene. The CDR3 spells CASSFAGQGTDTQYF. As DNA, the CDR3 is TGCGCCAGCAGCTTCGCGGGACAGGGCACAGATACGCAGTATTTT.

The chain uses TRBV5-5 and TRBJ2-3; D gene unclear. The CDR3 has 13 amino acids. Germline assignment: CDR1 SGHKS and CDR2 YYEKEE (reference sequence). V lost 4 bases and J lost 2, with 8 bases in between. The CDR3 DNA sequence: TGTGCCAGCAGCGCCAGTCCCACAGATACGCAGTATTTT. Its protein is CASSASPTDTQYF.